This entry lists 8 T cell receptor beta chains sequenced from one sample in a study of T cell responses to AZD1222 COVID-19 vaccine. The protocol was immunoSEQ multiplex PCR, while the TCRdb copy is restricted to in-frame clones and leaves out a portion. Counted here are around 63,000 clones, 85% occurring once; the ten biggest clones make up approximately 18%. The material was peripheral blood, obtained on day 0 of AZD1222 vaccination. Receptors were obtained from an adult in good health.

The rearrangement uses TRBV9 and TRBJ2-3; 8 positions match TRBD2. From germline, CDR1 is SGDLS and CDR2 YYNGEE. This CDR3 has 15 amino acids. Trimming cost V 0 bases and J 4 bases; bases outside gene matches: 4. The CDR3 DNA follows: TGTGCCAGCAGCGTAGGAGCGGGGGACGCAGATACGCAGTATTTT. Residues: CASSVGAGDADTQYF.

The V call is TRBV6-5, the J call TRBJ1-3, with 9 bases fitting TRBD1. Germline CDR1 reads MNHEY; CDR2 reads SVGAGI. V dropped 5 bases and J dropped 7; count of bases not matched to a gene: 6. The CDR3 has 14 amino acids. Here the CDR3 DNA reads TGTGCCAGCAGTCCGACGACAGGGGGGAACACCATATATTTT. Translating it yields CASSPTTGGNTIYF.

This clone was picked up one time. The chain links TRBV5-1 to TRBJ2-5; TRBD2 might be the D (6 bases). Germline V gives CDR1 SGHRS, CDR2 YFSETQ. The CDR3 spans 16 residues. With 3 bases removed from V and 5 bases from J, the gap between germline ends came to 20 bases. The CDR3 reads CASSSSGGQARETQYF. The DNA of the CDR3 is TGCGCCAGCAGCTCATCCGGGGGTCAAGCCAGGGAGACCCAGTACTTC.

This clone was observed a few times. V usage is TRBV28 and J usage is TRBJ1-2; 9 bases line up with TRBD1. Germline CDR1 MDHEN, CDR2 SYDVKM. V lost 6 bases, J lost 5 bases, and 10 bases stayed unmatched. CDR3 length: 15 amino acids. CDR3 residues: CASSKPGQGRYGYTF. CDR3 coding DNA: TGTGCCAGCAGCAAACCGGGACAGGGTCGGTATGGCTACACCTTC.

The CDR3 DNA is TGTGCCAGCAGCCCCAACGTAATCGGGGGCGAGACCCAGTACTTC. Its protein product is CASSPNVIGGETQYF. V usage is TRBV3-1 (or the pseudogene TRBV3-2) and J usage is TRBJ2-5; the D gene could be TRBD1 or TRBD2 (6 bases each). Trimming shortened V by 4 bases and J by 5 bases, and 17 bases separated the two germline ends. The germline V gene has CDR1 LGHDT and CDR2 YNNKEL (reference sequence). The CDR3 length is 15 residues.

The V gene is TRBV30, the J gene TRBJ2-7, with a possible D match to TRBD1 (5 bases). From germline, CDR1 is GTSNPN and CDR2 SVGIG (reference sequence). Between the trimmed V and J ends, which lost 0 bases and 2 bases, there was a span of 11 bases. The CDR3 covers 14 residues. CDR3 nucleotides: TGTGCCTGGAGTGTAGAGGCAGGGCCCTACGAGCAGTACTTC. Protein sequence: CAWSVEAGPYEQYF.

The CDR3 reads CASSGEYTPLHF. As DNA, the CDR3 is TGTGCCAGCAGCGGGGAGTACACACCCCTCCACTTT. The V and J genes are TRBV9 and TRBJ1-6; D unclear. V shed 3 bases and J shed 11 bases, with 9 bases lying between them. The CDR3 length is 12 residues. Germline CDR1 and CDR2: SGDLS and YYNGEE.

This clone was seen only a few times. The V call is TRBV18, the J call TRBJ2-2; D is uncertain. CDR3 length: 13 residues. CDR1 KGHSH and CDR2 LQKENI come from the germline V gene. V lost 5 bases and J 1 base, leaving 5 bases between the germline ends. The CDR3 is CASSNGNTGELFF. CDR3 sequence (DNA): TGTGCCAGCTCAAATGGGAACACCGGGGAGCTGTTTTTT.